Reported below is one T cell receptor beta chain. The data were obtained in a study of PD-L1 blockade in urothelial cancer. About the research overall: Dosed intravenously at 1,200 mg every 3 weeks, atezolizumab was initiated by patients in the mid-2010s.

Into every PCR, synthetic TCR analog templates were spiked. Sequenced by immunoSEQ multiplex PCR; TCRdb stores in-frame clones only, minus some. The sample includes some 71,000 clones, less than 90% of them seen just once. The CDR3 runs to 14 residues. With V trimmed by 1 base and J by 8 bases, 5 bases remained unmatched. Germline V lookup: CDR1 SGHNT, CDR2 YENEEA. The receptor was derived from a man aged 60 to 75 with urothelial cancer. The chain employs TRBV11-3 and TRBJ2-4, with TRBD1 matching over 7 bases. The specimen was PBMCs, collected around atezolizumab (anti-PD-L1) treatment. The chain's CDR3 is CASSLGQGLDIQYF. In DNA form, the CDR3 reads TGTGCCAGCAGCTTAGGACAGGGTCTAGACATTCAGTACTTC.